This T cell receptor beta chain is drawn from a study of blood T cell repertoires in COVID-19. On the study more broadly: Sources were T cells, B-cell-depleted T cells, or PBMCs; the material itself was cDNA or gDNA.

Original handling: The assay estimated nucleated cells by amplifying reference gene primers. Assay: immunoSEQ multiplex PCR; the TCRdb copy retains only in-frame clones and omits some. V, J and clone size were drawn from that table, and D and trimming were deduced from the DNA. The table records about 110,000 clones, about 80% of them present only once. The CDR3 extends over 12 amino acids. Trimming pared 6 bases from V and 1 base from J, leaving 10 bases between. The germline gives CDR1 SQVTM, CDR2 ANQGSEA. This clonotype originated in a woman aged 60-70 years with acute or convalescent COVID-19. The specimen was peripheral blood. This chain uses TRBV29-1 with TRBJ2-7; tentatively, D is TRBD1 (6 bases). CDR3 in DNA: TGCAGCGTGGCCAGGGGTTCCTACGAGCAGTACTTC. Its protein is CSVARGSYEQYF.